One sample yielded the 3 T cell receptor beta chains listed below, sequenced in a study of T cell clones after liver transplantation. Method: immunoSEQ multiplex PCR; TCRdb's copy keeps in-frame clones and lacks some. The table has 40,000 to 55,000 clones, 86% seen once. The sequencing here drew on CD4+ T cells from blood, taken 24 months after liver transplant. The source is a human patient who received a liver transplant. The T cells may come from the graft donor.

The chain uses TRBV29-1 and TRBJ2-1; no firm D call. V was trimmed by 7 bases and J by 6 bases, leaving 10 bases between them. There are 11 residues in the CDR3. Germline values: CDR1 SQVTM, CDR2 ANQGSEA. In nucleotides, the CDR3 is TGCAGCGCCCTAAGGGTCAATGAGCAGTTCTTC. Translating it yields CSALRVNEQFF.

This chain uses TRBV2 with TRBJ1-6, with 8 nucleotides matching TRBD1. Trimming took 7 bases from V and 10 from J; bases not matched to a gene: 9. The CDR3 has 14 residues. Germline CDR1 reads SNHLY; CDR2 reads FYNNEI. The CDR3 DNA is TGTGCCAGCACCTCGGGACAGGCGGGCTCACCCCTCCACTTT. Protein: CASTSGQAGSPLHF.

Only one count was recorded for this clone. The rearrangement links TRBV30 to TRBJ1-1; 9 bases map to TRBD1. Germline V lookup: CDR1 GTSNPN, CDR2 SVGIG (reference sequence). J lost 3 bases, V lost 3 bases, and 11 bases had no gene match. This CDR3 has 16 residues. CDR3 DNA sequence: TGTGCCTGGAGCCCGGGGACAGGGCATCGGGACACTGAAGCTTTCTTT. This codes for CAWSPGTGHRDTEAFF.